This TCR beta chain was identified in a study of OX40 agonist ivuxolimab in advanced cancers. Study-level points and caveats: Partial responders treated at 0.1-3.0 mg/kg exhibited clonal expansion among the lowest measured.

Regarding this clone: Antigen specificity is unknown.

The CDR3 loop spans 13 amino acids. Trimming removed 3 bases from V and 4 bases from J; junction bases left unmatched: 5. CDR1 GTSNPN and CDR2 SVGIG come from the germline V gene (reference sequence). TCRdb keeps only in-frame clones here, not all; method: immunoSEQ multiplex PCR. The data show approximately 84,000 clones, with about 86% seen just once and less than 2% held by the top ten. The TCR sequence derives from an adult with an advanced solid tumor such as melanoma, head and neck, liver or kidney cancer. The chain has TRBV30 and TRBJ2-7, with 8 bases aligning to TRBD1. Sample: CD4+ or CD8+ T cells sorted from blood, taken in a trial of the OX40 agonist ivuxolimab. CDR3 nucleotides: TGTGCCTGGAGCCGGGACAGGCTATACGAGCAGTACTTC. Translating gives CAWSRDRLYEQYF.